A single sample is the source of the 16 T cell receptor beta chains below, sequenced in a study of shared clonotypes between healthy human individuals. Assay used: immunoSEQ multiplex PCR; TCRdb lists only in-frame clones, some missing. This sample carries more than 2 million clones, 85% to 95% of them seen once, and the ten largest clones take around 1.8%. The naive CD8 fraction comprised CD45RO-negative cells positively selected for CCR7 and excluded terminally differentiated effector memory CD45RA+ cells. The sample consisted of naive CD8+ T cells from PBMCs. These receptors were obtained from a young man in good health. Some clones in this sample may be carry-over from other donors' samples.

The rearrangement uses TRBV28 and TRBJ1-3, with no clear D. From germline, CDR1 is MDHEN and CDR2 SYDVKM. V lost 3 bases, J lost 0 bases, and 12 bases lay in between. The CDR3 is made up of 16 amino acids. The CDR3 protein is CASSFGRAVSGNTIYF. CDR3 DNA: TGTGCCAGCAGTTTTGGAAGGGCAGTCTCTGGAAACACCATATATTTT.

The chain links TRBV28 to TRBJ2-5, with 8 bases lining up with TRBD1. With 6 bases clipped from V and 3 bases from J, the junction kept 9 bases outside the gene matches. There are 15 residues in the CDR3. Germline-derived CDR1 and CDR2 are MDHEN and SYDVKM. The CDR3 region has the DNA TGTGCCAGCAGCCCAATCGACAGGGGAGAAGAGACCCAGTACTTC. This sequence encodes CASSPIDRGEETQYF.

The genes are TRBV15 and TRBJ1-5, with TRBD1 matching over 7 bases. This CDR3 comprises 15 residues. V was clipped by 5 bases and J by 4 bases; unmatched bases: 8. Germline CDR1 reads LNHNV; CDR2 reads YYDKDF (reference sequence). CDR3 in DNA: TGTGCCACCAGCGACCGGACAGGAGGGAATCAGCCCCAGCATTTT. Its translation: CATSDRTGGNQPQHF.

The V and J genes are TRBV5-5 and TRBJ1-2, with TRBD1 matching 9 bases. Germline V gene data show CDR1 as SGHKS and CDR2 as YYEKEE (reference sequence). Germline trimming cut 2 bases from V and 2 bases from J; bases unmatched to any gene: 1. CDR3 size: 14 residues. The CDR3 region has the DNA TGTGCCAGCAGCTTTGGGACAGGGAACTATGGCTACACCTTC. Translation: CASSFGTGNYGYTF. Supplemented by reference TRBV5-5 and TRBJ1-2, the full variable domain reads DAGVTQSPTHLIKTRGQQVTLRCSPISGHKSVSWYQQVLGQGPQFIFQYYEKEERGRGNFPDRFSARQFPNYSSELNVNALLLGDSALYLCASSFGTGNYGYTFGSGTRLTVV.

This chain joins TRBV4-1 and TRBJ2-2, with D maybe TRBD2 (6 bases). In germline, CDR1 is MGHRA, CDR2 YSYEKL. CDR3 length: 15 amino acids. Trimming shortened V by 2 bases and J by 2 bases, and 9 bases separated the two germline ends. The CDR3 protein is CASSQRRVNTGELFF. CDR3 DNA sequence: TGCGCCAGCAGCCAAAGGAGGGTAAACACCGGGGAGCTGTTTTTT.

The chain employs TRBV19 and TRBJ2-4, with unresolved D. This CDR3 has 14 residues. Per germline, CDR1 LNHDA and CDR2 SQIVND (reference sequence). V was clipped by 1 base and J by 6 bases, with 10 bases between them. Written as DNA, the CDR3 is TGTGCCAGTAGTATAGCTCCGAACCTAAACATTCAGTACTTC. Its protein is CASSIAPNLNIQYF.

The chain is built from TRBV7-3 and TRBJ2-3; TRBD2 matches at 7 bases. After removal of 0 bases from V and 6 bases from J, the junction contained 6 bases not matched to a gene. Germline V gives CDR1 SGHTA, CDR2 FQGTGA. The CDR3 is 15 amino acids. The DNA of the CDR3 is TGTGCCAGCAGCTTAACGCGGCGGGAGAGGGATACGCAGTATTTT. Translation: CASSLTRRERDTQYF.

CDR3 nucleotides: TGTGCCTCCCCGGGGGGTACTGAAGCTTTCTTT. The encoded protein is CASPGGTEAFF. This sequence joins TRBV30 and TRBJ1-1, with a possible D match to TRBD1 (5 bases). Germline V gives CDR1 GTSNPN, CDR2 SVGIG (reference sequence). Trimming left V 7 bases short and J 5 bases short, with 11 bases between. The CDR3 sequence is 11 residues long. Using reference TRBV30 and TRBJ1-1 for the parts outside the CDR3, the full variable domain is SQTIHQWPATLVQPVGSPLSLECTVEGTSNPNLYWYRQAAGRGLQLLFYSVGIGQISSEVPQNLSASRPQDRQFILSSKKLLLSDSGFYLCASPGGTEAFFGQGTRLTVV.

The rearrangement uses TRBV29-1 and TRBJ2-7, with D uncertain. Germline loops: CDR1 SQVTM, CDR2 ANQGSEA. The V end lost 3 bases, the J end lost 0 bases, and 6 bases lay between the germline ends. The CDR3 is made up of 12 amino acids. In DNA form, the CDR3 reads TGCAGCGTTGACCTGGGCTCCTACGAGCAGTACTTC. Encoded protein: CSVDLGSYEQYF.

The chain carries TRBV19 and TRBJ2-7, with D unresolved. Germline V gives CDR1 LNHDA, CDR2 SQIVND (reference sequence). The CDR3 is 13 residues long. V lost 1 base, J lost 1 base, and 5 bases lay in between. The DNA for the CDR3 is TGTGCCAGTAGTATAGCTCAGTCCTACGAGCAGTACTTC. Its translation: CASSIAQSYEQYF.

V is TRBV9 and J is TRBJ2-3; a weak D match, TRBD2 (6 bases). Germline CDR1 reads SGDLS; CDR2 reads YYNGEE. With 1 base removed from V and 5 bases from J, the gap between germline ends came to 17 bases. The CDR3 runs 16 residues. In DNA form, the CDR3 reads TGTGCCAGCAGCGTATTTGGAACGGGAGCGGGAGATACGCAGTATTTT. Protein: CASSVFGTGAGDTQYF.

The chain links TRBV6-5 to TRBJ2-7; TRBD1 aligns across 9 bases. The CDR3 has 16 amino acids. The V and J ends lost 2 bases and 2 bases, in that order; junction bases with no gene match: 7. From germline, CDR1 is MNHEY and CDR2 SVGAGI. The CDR3, as DNA: TGTGCCAGCAGTTACCCAGCCGGGACAGGGACCTACGAGCAGTACTTC. Its protein is CASSYPAGTGTYEQYF.

The chain carries TRBV18 and TRBJ1-1; D ambiguous. Trimming left V 2 bases short and J 3 bases short, with 7 bases between. This CDR3 region has 13 residues. Germline CDR1 KGHSH, CDR2 LQKENI. The CDR3 reads CASSPARDTEAFF. CDR3 nucleotides: TGTGCCAGCTCACCAGCAAGGGACACTGAAGCTTTCTTT.

V usage is TRBV13 and J usage is TRBJ2-2; D is possibly TRBD1 (6 bases). The CDR3 totals 15 residues. Trimming stripped 5 bases from V and 3 bases from J, with 13 bases between. In germline, CDR1 is PRHDT, CDR2 FYEKMQ (reference sequence). CDR3 in amino acids: CASSGKNRDTGELFF. DNA of the CDR3: TGTGCCAGCAGCGGAAAGAACAGGGACACCGGGGAGCTGTTTTTT.

About this clone: Other DNA sequences of this sample code for an identical CDR3. The CDR3 is CASSPRRGWDGGYGYTF. CDR3 DNA sequence: TGTGCCAGCAGTCCCCGCCGGGGATGGGATGGGGGCTATGGCTACACCTTC. The chain couples TRBV28 to TRBJ1-2; maybe TRBD1 (5 bases). V lost 5 bases to trimming and J lost 4 bases, with 23 bases between them. Germline CDR1 MDHEN, CDR2 SYDVKM. There are 17 residues in the CDR3.

The chain joins TRBV6-5 to TRBJ2-7, with D possibly matching TRBD1 (6 bases). With 0 bases removed from V and 5 bases from J, the gap between germline ends came to 14 bases. The germline V gene has CDR1 MNHEY and CDR2 SVGAGI. CDR3 length equals 15 residues. The CDR3 DNA is TGTGCCAGCAGTTACTCGATTTCAGGGGCAAACGAGCAGTACTTC. It is translated as CASSYSISGANEQYF.